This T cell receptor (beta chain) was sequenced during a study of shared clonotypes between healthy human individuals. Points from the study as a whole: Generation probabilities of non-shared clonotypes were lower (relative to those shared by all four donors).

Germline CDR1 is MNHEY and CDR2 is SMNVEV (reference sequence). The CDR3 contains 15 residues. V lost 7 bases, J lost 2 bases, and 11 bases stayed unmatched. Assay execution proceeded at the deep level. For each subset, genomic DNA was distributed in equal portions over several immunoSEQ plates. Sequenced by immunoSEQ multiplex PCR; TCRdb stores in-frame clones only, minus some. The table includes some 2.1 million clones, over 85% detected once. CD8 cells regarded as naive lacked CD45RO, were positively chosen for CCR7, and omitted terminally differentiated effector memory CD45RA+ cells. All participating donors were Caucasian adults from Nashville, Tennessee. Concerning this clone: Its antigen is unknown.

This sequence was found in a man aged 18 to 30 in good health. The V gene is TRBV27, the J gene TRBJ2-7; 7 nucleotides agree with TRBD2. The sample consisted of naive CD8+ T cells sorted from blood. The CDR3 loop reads CASTLNPSGAYEQYF. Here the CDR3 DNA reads TGTGCCAGCACCCTAAATCCTAGCGGCGCCTACGAGCAGTACTTC.